The TCR beta chain under discussion was sequenced for a study of T-cell memory formation after mild COVID-19. This clonotype was seen only a few times. The V gene lost 3 bases and the J gene lost 0 bases, with 15 bases spanning the gap. This CDR3 spans 16 amino acids. CDR1 SGDLS and CDR2 YYNGEE come from the germline V gene. MiXCR was run by TCRdb on the 5' RACE reads, yielding one entry per CDR3 protein. The table shows 550,000 to 650,000 distinct CDR3 sequences, with approximately 15% occurring only once. The sequence derives from an adult woman who had mild COVID-19 (a few samples of this study predate the infection). Cell type and time point are not known. The chain is built from TRBV9 and TRBJ1-1; D remains ambiguous. What was sequenced was PBMCs or a T cell subset sorted from them (not recorded which). CDR3 protein: CASSAVPGTVNTEAFF. CDR3 nucleotides: TGTGCCAGCAGCGCCGTCCCCGGTACAGTGAACACTGAAGCTTTCTTT.